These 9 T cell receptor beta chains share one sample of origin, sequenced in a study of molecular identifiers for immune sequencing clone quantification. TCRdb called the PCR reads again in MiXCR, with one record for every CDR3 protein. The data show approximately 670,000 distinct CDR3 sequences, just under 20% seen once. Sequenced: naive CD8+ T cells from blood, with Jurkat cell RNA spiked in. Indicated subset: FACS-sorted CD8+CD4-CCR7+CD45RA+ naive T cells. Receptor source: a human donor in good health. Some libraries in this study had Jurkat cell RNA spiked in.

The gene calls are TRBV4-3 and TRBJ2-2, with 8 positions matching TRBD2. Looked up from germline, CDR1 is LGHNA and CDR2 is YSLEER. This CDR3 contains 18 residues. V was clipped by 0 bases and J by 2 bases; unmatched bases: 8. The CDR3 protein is CASSQDFTSGTNTGELFF. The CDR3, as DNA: TGCGCCAGCAGCCAAGATTTTACTAGCGGAACTAACACCGGGGAGCTGTTTTTT.

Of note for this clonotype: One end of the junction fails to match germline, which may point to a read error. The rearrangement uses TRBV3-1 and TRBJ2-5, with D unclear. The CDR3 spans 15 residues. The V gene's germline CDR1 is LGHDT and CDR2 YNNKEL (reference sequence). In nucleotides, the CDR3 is TGTGCCGGCAGCCAAGACGGCTCCCCCCAAGAGACCCAGTACTTC. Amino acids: CAGSQDGSPQETQYF.

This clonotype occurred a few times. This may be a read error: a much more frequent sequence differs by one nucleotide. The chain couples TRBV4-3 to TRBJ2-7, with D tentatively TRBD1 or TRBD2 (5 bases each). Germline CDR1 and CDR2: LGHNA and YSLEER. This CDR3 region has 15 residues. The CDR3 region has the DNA TGCGCCGGCAGCCACGAGGGGTCCCAGGGCTACGAGCAGTACTTC. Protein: CAGSHEGSQGYEQYF.

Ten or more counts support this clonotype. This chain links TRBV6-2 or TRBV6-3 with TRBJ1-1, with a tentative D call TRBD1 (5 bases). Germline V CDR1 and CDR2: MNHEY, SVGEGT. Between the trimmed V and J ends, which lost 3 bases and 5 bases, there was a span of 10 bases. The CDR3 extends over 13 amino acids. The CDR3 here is CASSYWGGTEAFF. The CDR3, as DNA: TGTGCCAGCAGTTATTGGGGGGGTACTGAAGCTTTCTTT.

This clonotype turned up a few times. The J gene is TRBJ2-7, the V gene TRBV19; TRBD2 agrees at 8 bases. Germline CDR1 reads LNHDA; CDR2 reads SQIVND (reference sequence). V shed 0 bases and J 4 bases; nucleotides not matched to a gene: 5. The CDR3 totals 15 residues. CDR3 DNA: TGTGCCAGTAGTATAGAGAGCGGGGGCCTTTACGAGCAGTACTTC. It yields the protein CASSIESGGLYEQYF. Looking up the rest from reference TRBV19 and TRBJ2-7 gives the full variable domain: DGGITQSPKYLFRKEGQNVTLSCEQNLNHDAMYWYRQDPGQGLRLIYYSQIVNDFQKGDIAEGYSVSREKKESFPLTVTSAQKNPTAFYLCASSIESGGLYEQYFGPGTRLTVT.

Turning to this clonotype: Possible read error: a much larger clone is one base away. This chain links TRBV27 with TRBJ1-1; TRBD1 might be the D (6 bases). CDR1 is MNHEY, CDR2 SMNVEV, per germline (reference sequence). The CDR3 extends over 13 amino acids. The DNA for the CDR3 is TGTGCCAGCAGTGTTACAGGGAGTACTGAAGCTTCCTTT. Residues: CASSVTGSTEASF.

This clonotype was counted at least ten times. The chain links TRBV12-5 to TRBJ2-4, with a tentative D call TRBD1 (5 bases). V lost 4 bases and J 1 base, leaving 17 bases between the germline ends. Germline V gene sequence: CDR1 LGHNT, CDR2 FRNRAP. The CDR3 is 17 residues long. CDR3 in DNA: TGTGCTAGTGGTTCAGACCAGGGCTCCATCGCCAAAAACATTCAGTACTTC. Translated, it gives CASGSDQGSIAKNIQYF.

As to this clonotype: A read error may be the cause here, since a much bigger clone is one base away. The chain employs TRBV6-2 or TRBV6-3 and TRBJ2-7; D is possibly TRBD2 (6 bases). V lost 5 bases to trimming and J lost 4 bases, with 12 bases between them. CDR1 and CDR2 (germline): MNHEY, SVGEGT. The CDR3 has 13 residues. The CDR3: CASSGLSGYEQYF. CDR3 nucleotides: TGTGCCAGCAGTGGACTCAGCGGGTACGAGCAGTACTTC.

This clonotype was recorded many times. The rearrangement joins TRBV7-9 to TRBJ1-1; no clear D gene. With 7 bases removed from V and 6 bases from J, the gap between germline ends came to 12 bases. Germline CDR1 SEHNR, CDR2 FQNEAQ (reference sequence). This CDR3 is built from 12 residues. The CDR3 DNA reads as TGTGCCAGCACCGCCGCCGAGGCTGAAGCTTTCTTT. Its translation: CASTAAEAEAFF.